This T cell receptor beta chain was profiled in a study of post-analysis software for immune sequencing data (dated by TCRdb to between 2014 and 2017). In terms of the full investigation: The recorded disease courses included relapsing-remitting, secondary progressive and progressive-relapsing multiple sclerosis, and some patients had no subtype annotation. The multiple sclerosis patient repertoires were compared with roughly twelve previously published healthy control repertoires from donors aged about 6 to 28 years. A subset of samples was prepared in parallel using single-end sample barcoding, then pooled and co-amplified after Illumina adapter ligation.

This clonotype was detected only a few times. This clone's antigen is unknown. Within one base of it there is no much larger clone, and no base qualities were kept. Library preparation used PCR. The instrument given in TCRdb is Illumina HiSeq 2500. To reduce PCR and sequencing biases, unique molecular identifiers were incorporated into the TCR beta cDNA libraries. Approximately 500,000 cDNA molecules were obtained per 1 to 10 million input T cells, so each molecule approximated one T cell. The same protocol used for the earlier healthy control dataset was applied to prepare and sequence the patient libraries. Samples belonging to the same batch were prepared together, multiplexed and sequenced on a shared HiSeq lane. The published analysis was carried out like this. Raw barcoded reads were processed with MIGEC, and single-read molecular identifier groups were discarded before consensus assembly and CDR3 extraction. Clonotype tables were post-analysed with VDJtools, and diversity was normalized by down-sampling all datasets to the smallest sample size. Repertoire overlap clustering matched CDR3 amino acid but not nucleotide sequences to correct batch-related cross-sample contamination. In TCRdb, the public reads were trimmed at Q25 with fastp and aligned with MiXCR, with productive beta chains retained. Records with the same CDR3 protein are collapsed into one entry carrying the most frequent genes and DNA. In this record, the V and J calls reflect TCRdb's handling and not the investigators' own analysis. The table for this sample lists about 820,000 distinct CDR3 sequences; roughly 58% of them were counted only once. The biggest ten clones account for 4% to 5.5% of the sample.

Study-wide conclusions, independent of this receptor: Direct clustering with F measure showed strong co-clustering of samples prepared in the same batch, prompting a batch-effect correction. Normalized Chao1 diversity was significantly lower in multiple sclerosis patients than controls, suggesting substantial peripheral T-cell clonal expansion. Significantly higher frequencies in patients than in controls were found for roughly 5 TRBV segments, including TRBV5-6, TRBV5-1 and TRBV20-1. The control group was slightly older than the multiple sclerosis patient group.

To demonstrate the VDJtools post-analysis software, TCR beta repertoires were profiled from the peripheral blood of more than ten young patients with multiple sclerosis. Multiple sclerosis patients were children and adolescents aged 6 to 15 years. CDR3 length: 15 amino acids, cysteine to phenylalanine. Here the CDR3 DNA is all that survives: 45 bases in frame from base 1. V loses 2 bases, J loses 7 bases, and the germline ends lie 18 bases apart. The germline V gene (reference sequence) supplies CDR1 DFQATT and CDR2 SNEGSKA. Recombination linked TRBV20-1 to TRBJ1-5, with the D segment identity uncertain. This TCR came from a girl under 18 with multiple sclerosis. Sequencing used blood. The CDR3 has the sequence CSARSLGRTDQPQHF. The bases read TGCAGTGCTAGAAGCCTCGGCCGAACGGACCAGCCCCAGCATTTT.